The present T cell receptor (beta chain) was sequenced within a study of cytomegalovirus exposure and HLA in healthy donors. CDR3 length equals 12 residues. With 4 bases removed from V and 4 bases from J, the gap between germline ends came to 5 bases. Germline CDR1 is MNHEY and CDR2 is SVGAGI. On this clone: No antigen is known for it.

Whole-study findings and limits: Later work associated approximately 17,000 TCR beta sequences with HLA alleles at 0.05 false discovery rate. There were a few CMV-associated chains whose specificity for CMV antigens was confirmed in vitro. Certain sequence variants were highly shared and formed a cluster, and this cluster was likely a sequencing artifact.

The primer mix had 60 Vbeta and 13 Jbeta primers. Sequencing used immunoSEQ multiplex PCR; TCRdb keeps in-frame clones, though not all of them. The top ten clones hold around 4.3% of a sample with fewer than 150,000 clones, roughly four fifths of them seen once. Sequenced sample: PBMCs. The rearrangement links TRBV6-5 to TRBJ1-3; D is uncertain. The source of this sequence is a man aged 40-49 years in good health and CMV-seropositive. CDR3 DNA: TGTGCCAGCAGTTCCCCAGGAAACACCATATATTTT. Translation gives CASSSPGNTIYF.